This T cell receptor beta chain was identified in a study of T cells in Graves' hyperthyroidism and ophthalmopathy. This clonotype came up many times. RNA transcripts were the template for amplifying TCR beta CDR3 regions. Carried out on the TCR CDR3, a first-round RT-PCR used the HTBI primer set. TCRdb reprocessed the multiplex PCR reads via MiXCR and lists one record per CDR3 protein. The top ten clones hold around 45% of a sample with 300,000 to 400,000 distinct CDR3 sequences, about 21% of them seen once. The CDR3 runs to 17 residues. The V and J ends lost 10 bases and 2 bases respectively, with 27 bases between them. Germline CDR1 WNHNN, CDR2 SYGVQD (reference sequence).

The sample comprised blood. V and J are TRBV10-1 and TRBJ2-7, with D perhaps matching TRBD2 (7 bases). The sequence was collected from a woman between 45 and 60 years old with Graves' hyperthyroidism. The CDR3 reads CAMKGGRTTLSAYEQYF. DNA for the CDR3: TGCGCCATGAAGGGGGGGCGAACTACTTTATCGGCCTACGAGCAGTACTTC.